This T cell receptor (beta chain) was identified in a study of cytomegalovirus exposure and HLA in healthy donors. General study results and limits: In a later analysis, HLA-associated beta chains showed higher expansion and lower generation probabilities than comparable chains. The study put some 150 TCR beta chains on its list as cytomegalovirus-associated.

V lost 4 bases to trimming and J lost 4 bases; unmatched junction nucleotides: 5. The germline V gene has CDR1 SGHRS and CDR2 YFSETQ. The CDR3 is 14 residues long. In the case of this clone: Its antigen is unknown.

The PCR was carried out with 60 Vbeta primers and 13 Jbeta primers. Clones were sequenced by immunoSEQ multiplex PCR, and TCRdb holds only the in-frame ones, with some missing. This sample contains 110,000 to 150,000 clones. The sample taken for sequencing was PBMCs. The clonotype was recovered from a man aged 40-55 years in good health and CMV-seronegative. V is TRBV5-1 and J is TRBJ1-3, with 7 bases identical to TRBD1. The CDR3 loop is CASSPQGYGNTIYF. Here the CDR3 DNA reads TGCGCCAGCAGCCCACAGGGGTACGGAAACACCATATATTTT.